This TCR beta chain was found in a study of control samples from healthy donors and cancer patients. Repertoires were generated with immunoSEQ multiplex PCR, while TCRdb's copy carries only in-frame clones and drops some. The data show more than 100,000 clones, over 85% seen once. This clone was observed once. The specimen was PBMCs. The receptor was isolated from a man in his forties or fifties with head and neck cancer.

For the CDR3, the DNA is TGTGCCTCTACACCTCCCGGGACTCGACCAGATACGCAGTATTTT. It translates to CASTPPGTRPDTQYF. This chain joins TRBV28 and TRBJ2-3, with TRBD2 as a possible D gene (6 bases). This CDR3 region has 15 residues. CDR1 is MDHEN and CDR2 is SYDVKM in the germline V gene. V was clipped by 11 bases and J by 4 bases, with 22 bases between them.